These 25 T cell receptor beta chains came from one sample sequenced in a study of Graves' ophthalmopathy and Graves' hyperthyroidism (dated by TCRdb to the late 2010s). The sequencer listed for this sample is Illumina HiSeq 2000. For repertoire sequencing, TCR beta CDR3 regions were amplified from RNA transcripts. HTBI primers and the Qiagen OneStep RT-PCR kit were used in a first-round RT-PCR, which was followed by a second-round multiplex PCR, size selection and purification. TCRdb applied fastp at Q25 and MiXCR to the public reads, then kept only in-frame beta chains. Each entry is one CDR3 protein sequence, shown with its most common DNA and genes. This sample gives 340,000 or so distinct CDR3 sequences in total; 15% to 20% of them show up just once. The ten top clones hold around an eighth of the sample. Sequencing was carried out using peripheral blood. The receptors derive from an adult man with Graves' ophthalmopathy.

This clonotype was recorded at least ten times. This CDR3 reads CASNRGGNQPQHF. The DNA for the CDR3 is TGTGCCAGCAACAGGGGTGGAAATCAGCCCCAGCATTTT. This chain uses TRBV12-3 or TRBV12-4 with TRBJ1-5; 7 bases agree with TRBD1. V lost 7 bases, J lost 4 bases, and 4 bases stayed unmatched. This CDR3 comprises 13 residues.

In this sample, this clonotype turned up many times. V usage is TRBV12-3 or TRBV12-4 and J usage is TRBJ2-5; TRBD1 might be the D (7 bases). V was shortened by 5 bases and J by 0 bases, with 19 bases between the two germline ends. The CDR3 covers 17 residues. Here the CDR3 DNA reads TGTGCCAGCAGTCCCAGGGGCGGGACAGCTAACCAAGAGACCCAGTACTTC. Residues: CASSPRGGTANQETQYF.

In this sample, this clonotype turned up many times. The chain links TRBV29-1 to TRBJ2-5; perhaps D is TRBD1 or TRBD2 (5 bases each). Trimming removed 7 bases from V and 5 bases from J, with 17 bases in between. The germline V gene has CDR1 SQVTM and CDR2 ANQGSEA. The CDR3 runs 13 residues. In DNA, the CDR3 is TGCAGCGGCCGGGACGCCGACACCGAGACCCAGTACTTC. Translated: CSGRDADTETQYF.

The CDR3 sequence: CASTHGLGTGQGYTF. The CDR3 DNA sequence: TGTGCCAGCACCCACGGATTAGGGACAGGGCAAGGCTACACCTTC. This chain connects TRBV6-1 to TRBJ1-2; 9 positions agree with TRBD1. The CDR3 covers 15 residues. V dropped 7 bases and J dropped 8; count of bases not matched to a gene: 14. Germline CDR1 is MNHNS and CDR2 is SASEGT.

This clonotype appeared many times. J is TRBJ1-5 and V is TRBV5-1; the D gene is possibly TRBD1 (5 bases). From germline, CDR1 is SGHRS and CDR2 YFSETQ. The CDR3 is 13 amino acids. V dropped 5 bases and J dropped 4 bases, with 10 bases sitting between them. The chain's CDR3 is CASSNGGNQPQHF. CDR3 nucleotide sequence: TGCGCCAGCAGTAATGGGGGGAATCAGCCCCAGCATTTT.

This clonotype has a count of ten or more. The CDR3 loop reads CAIPGPVRWNGYTF. CDR3 nucleotide sequence: TGTGCCATCCCTGGGCCGGTTCGGTGGAATGGCTACACCTTC. The V and J genes are TRBV19 and TRBJ1-2; no clear D gene. The germline V and J ends were trimmed by 10 bases and 6 bases, with 21 bases remaining between them. Germline CDR1 is LNHDA and CDR2 is SQIVND (reference sequence). This CDR3 is built from 14 residues. The complete variable domain, with remaining parts taken from reference TRBV19 and TRBJ1-2, reads DGGITQSPKYLFRKEGQNVTLSCEQNLNHDAMYWYRQDPGQGLRLIYYSQIVNDFQKGDIAEGYSVSREKKESFPLTVTSAQKNPTAFYLCAIPGPVRWNGYTFGSGTRLTVV.

This clonotype was picked up many times. This chain uses TRBV2 with TRBJ1-5; D is unresolved. CDR3 length: 13 amino acids. The germline CDR1 and CDR2 sequences are SNHLY and FYNNEI. V lost 4 bases and J lost 3, with 7 bases in between. CDR3 nucleotides: TGTGCCAGCAGTGTACGAGTCAATCAGCCCCAGCATTTT. Its protein is CASSVRVNQPQHF.

There are many counts of this clonotype. The chain couples TRBV11-2 to TRBJ2-5; TRBD1 might be the D (6 bases). This CDR3 is built from 16 residues. Trimming pared 3 bases from V and 2 bases from J, leaving 16 bases between. The germline V gene has CDR1 SGHAT and CDR2 FQNNGV. The CDR3 here is CASSLDSDRLQETQYF. CDR3 coding DNA: TGTGCCAGCAGCTTGGACTCCGACAGGTTACAAGAGACCCAGTACTTC.

This clonotype was detected ten times or more. The J gene is TRBJ1-2, the V gene TRBV2, with unresolved D. CDR3 length: 15 residues. The ends were cut back, 7 bases at V and 4 bases at J, with 19 bases in the middle. The V gene's germline CDR1 is SNHLY and CDR2 FYNNEI. The CDR3 DNA reads TGTGCCAGCACCGGTGGACGGGATTGGGGCTATGGCTACACCTTC. Its translation: CASTGGRDWGYGYTF.

The chain links TRBV30 to TRBJ2-7, with 7 bases matching TRBD1. The CDR3 length is 14 residues. Losses at the gene ends were 8 bases for V and 7 bases for J; bases not matched to a gene: 17. Germline V gene data show CDR1 as GTSNPN and CDR2 as SVGIG (reference sequence). The CDR3 reads CASSFSTGAGEQYF. The CDR3 DNA reads TGTGCCAGCAGCTTCTCCACAGGGGCTGGGGAGCAGTACTTC. The full variable domain, its missing parts supplied by reference TRBV30 and TRBJ2-7, is SQTIHQWPATLVQPVGSPLSLECTVEGTSNPNLYWYRQAAGRGLQLLFYSVGIGQISSEVPQNLSASRPQDRQFILSSKKLLLSDSGFYLCASSFSTGAGEQYFGPGTRLTVT.

This clonotype has at least ten counts. This chain uses TRBV6-5 with TRBJ2-7; 10 bases are shared with TRBD2. V lost 8 bases, J lost 4 bases, and 11 bases stayed unmatched. Per germline, CDR1 MNHEY and CDR2 SVGAGI. The CDR3 loop spans 15 amino acids. The CDR3 sequence: CASGLNRLAGYEQYF. The CDR3 DNA reads TGTGCCAGCGGCTTAAACCGACTAGCGGGTTACGAGCAGTACTTC.

In this sample, this clonotype turned up many times. The chain joins TRBV30 to TRBJ1-5; 7 nucleotides line up with TRBD1. V lost 2 bases and J lost 0; bases outside the gene matches: 4. The germline V gene encodes CDR1 GTSNPN and CDR2 SVGIG (reference sequence). This CDR3 is 15 amino acids long. The CDR3 DNA follows: TGTGCCTGGAGTAGAACAGGGGATAGCAATCAGCCCCAGCATTTT. Encoded protein: CAWSRTGDSNQPQHF.

At least ten counts were recorded for this clonotype. The chain couples TRBV5-1 to TRBJ1-1; 7 bases map to TRBD1. CDR1 is SGHRS, CDR2 YFSETQ, per germline. The CDR3 consists of 16 residues. V lost 0 bases, J lost 5 bases, and 10 bases stayed unmatched. The CDR3 protein is CASSLARGGGVTEAFF. The CDR3 DNA reads TGCGCCAGCAGCTTGGCCAGGGGGGGAGGAGTTACTGAAGCTTTCTTT.

This clonotype was counted many times. The CDR3 is CASSPFPREQYF. CDR3 DNA sequence: TGTGCCAGCTCACCGTTTCCTCGGGAGCAGTACTTC. The rearrangement uses TRBV18 and TRBJ2-7; no reliable D call. The CDR3 is 12 amino acids. Trimming stripped 3 bases from V and 7 bases from J, with 10 bases between. The germline V gene encodes CDR1 KGHSH and CDR2 LQKENI. The whole variable domain, remainder taken from reference TRBV18 and TRBJ2-7, is NAGVMQNPRHLVRRRGQEARLRCSPMKGHSHVYWYRQLPEEGLKFMVYLQKENIIDESGMPKERFSAEFPKEGPSILRIQQVVRGDSAAYFCASSPFPREQYFGPGTRLTVT.

This clonotype was observed at least ten times. The rearrangement links TRBV29-1 to TRBJ2-7, with D hard to call. V gave up 2 bases and J gave up 2 bases, with 10 bases separating them. This CDR3 spans 13 amino acids. Germline CDR1 reads SQVTM; CDR2 reads ANQGSEA. In DNA, the CDR3 is TGCAGCGTTGAACTACCTCCTACCTACGAGCAGTACTTC. Translation gives CSVELPPTYEQYF.

The gene calls are TRBV7-8 and TRBJ1-6, with TRBD1 matching 7 bases. The CDR3 has 15 residues. CDR1 SGHVS and CDR2 FQNEAQ come from the germline V gene. After removal of 5 bases from V and 9 bases from J, the junction contained 10 bases not matched to a gene. The CDR3 region is CASSVPGTETSPLHF. CDR3 DNA sequence: TGTGCCAGCAGCGTACCCGGGACAGAGACTTCACCCCTCCACTTT.

There are many counts of this clonotype. V usage is TRBV6-1 and J usage is TRBJ2-5; D uncertain. Trimming removed 0 bases at V and 9 bases at J, with 8 bases between. CDR1 and CDR2 (germline): MNHNS, SASEGT. The CDR3 runs 12 residues. The CDR3 loop reads CASSEAGLAQYF. The DNA for the CDR3 is TGTGCCAGCAGTGAAGCGGGTCTGGCCCAGTACTTC.

In its sample, this clonotype was seen many times. V and J are TRBV6-5 and TRBJ2-2; D is undetermined. V shed 6 bases and J shed 0 bases, with 14 bases lying between them. The CDR3 covers 16 residues. CDR1 MNHEY and CDR2 SVGAGI come from the germline V gene. CDR3 nucleotides: TGTGCCAGCAGCCGCGTAGGGTCGGCGAACACCGGGGAGCTGTTTTTT. Protein: CASSRVGSANTGELFF.

This clonotype appeared many times. The chain carries TRBV18 and TRBJ2-7; D is perhaps TRBD2 (6 bases). The CDR3 totals 14 residues. V was pared by 3 bases and J by 5 bases, with 14 bases between. CDR1 is KGHSH, CDR2 LQKENI, per germline. DNA of the CDR3: TGTGCCAGCTCACCCTTGGAAAGGGAGGACGAGCAGTACTTC. Translating it yields CASSPLEREDEQYF.

This clonotype was seen repeatedly, ten times or more. The rearrangement joins TRBV4-1 to TRBJ1-5, with no clear D. The germline gives CDR1 MGHRA, CDR2 YSYEKL. Trimming took 0 bases from V and 5 from J, leaving 11 bases between them. The CDR3 has 15 amino acids. The CDR3 sequence: CASSQDPGLDQPQHF. DNA for the CDR3: TGCGCCAGCAGCCAAGATCCGGGATTGGATCAGCCCCAGCATTTT.

The chain uses TRBV6-2 or TRBV6-3 and TRBJ1-5; tentatively, D is TRBD1 (5 bases). The V and J ends lost 5 bases and 7 bases respectively, with 15 bases between them. This CDR3 is 14 amino acids long. Per germline, CDR1 MNHEY and CDR2 SVGEGT. In DNA form, the CDR3 reads TGTGCCAGCAGTCCATGGAGGGGCCAGCAGCCCCAGCATTTT. Translated: CASSPWRGQQPQHF.

This clonotype occurred many times. The rearrangement links TRBV15 to TRBJ2-5; D unresolved. In germline, CDR1 is LNHNV, CDR2 YYDKDF (reference sequence). The CDR3 length is 13 residues. The V gene lost 0 bases and the J gene lost 5 bases, with 7 bases spanning the gap. CDR3 loop: CATSRDLWETQYF. The CDR3 coding sequence is TGTGCCACCAGCAGAGATCTTTGGGAGACCCAGTACTTC.

The chain carries TRBV12-3 or TRBV12-4 and TRBJ2-7; possibly TRBD2 for D (6 bases). Trimming took off 6 bases at V and 3 bases at J, with 18 bases between the two ends. The CDR3 is made up of 15 amino acids. The CDR3 sequence is CASSSTLGTYYEQYF. CDR3 sequence (DNA): TGTGCCAGCAGCTCTACTTTAGGGACTTACTACGAGCAGTACTTC.

The V and J genes are TRBV15 and TRBJ2-5, with 7 bases fitting TRBD2. Germline loops: CDR1 LNHNV, CDR2 YYDKDF (reference sequence). V was clipped by 0 bases and J by 5 bases; unmatched bases: 3. The CDR3 extends over 14 amino acids. The CDR3 protein is CATSREEGGETQYF. CDR3 sequence (DNA): TGTGCCACCAGCAGAGAGGAGGGAGGGGAGACCCAGTACTTC.

This chain uses TRBV12-3 or TRBV12-4 with TRBJ1-2; D unclear. The CDR3 runs 15 residues. The V end was cut by 6 bases, the J end by 0 bases, with 14 bases between. The CDR3 protein is CASSLTDYANYGYTF. CDR3 in DNA: TGTGCCAGCAGCCTTACAGACTACGCTAACTATGGCTACACCTTC.